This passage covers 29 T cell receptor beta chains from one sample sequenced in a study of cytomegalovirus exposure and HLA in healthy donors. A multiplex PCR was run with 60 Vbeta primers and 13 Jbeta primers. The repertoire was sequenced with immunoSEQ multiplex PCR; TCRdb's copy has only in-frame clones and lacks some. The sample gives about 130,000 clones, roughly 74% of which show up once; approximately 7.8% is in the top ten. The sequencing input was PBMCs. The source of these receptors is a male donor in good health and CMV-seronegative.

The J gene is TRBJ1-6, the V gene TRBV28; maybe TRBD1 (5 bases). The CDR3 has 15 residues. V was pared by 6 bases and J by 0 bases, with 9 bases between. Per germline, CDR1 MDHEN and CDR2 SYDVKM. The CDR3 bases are TGTGCCAGCAGAGAAGACAGCTCCTATAATTCACCCCTCCACTTT. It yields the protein CASREDSSYNSPLHF.

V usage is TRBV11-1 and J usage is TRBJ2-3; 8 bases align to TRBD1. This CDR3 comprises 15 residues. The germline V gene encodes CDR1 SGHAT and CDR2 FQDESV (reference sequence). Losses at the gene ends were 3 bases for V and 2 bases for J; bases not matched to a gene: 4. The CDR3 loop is CASSFTGGVTDTQYF. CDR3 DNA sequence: TGTGCCAGCAGCTTCACAGGGGGAGTCACAGATACGCAGTATTTT.

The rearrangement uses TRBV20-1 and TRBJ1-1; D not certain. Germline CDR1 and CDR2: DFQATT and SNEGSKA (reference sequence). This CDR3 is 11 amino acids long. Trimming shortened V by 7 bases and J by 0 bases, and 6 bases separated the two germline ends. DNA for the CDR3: TGCAGTGTGCAGGTGAACACTGAAGCTTTCTTT. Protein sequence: CSVQVNTEAFF.

The CDR3 DNA sequence: TGTGCCAGCAGCTCCAACCCAACTAGCACAGATACGCAGTATTTT. Translation: CASSSNPTSTDTQYF. The chain joins TRBV7-3 to TRBJ2-3; D call uncertain. Trimming cost V 4 bases and J 0 bases, with 11 bases left between them. The CDR3 has 15 residues. Germline CDR1 and CDR2: SGHTA and FQGTGA.

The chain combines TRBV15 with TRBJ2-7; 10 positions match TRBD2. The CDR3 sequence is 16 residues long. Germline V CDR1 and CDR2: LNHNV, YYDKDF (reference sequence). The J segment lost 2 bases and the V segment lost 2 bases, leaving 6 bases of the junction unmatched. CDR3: CATSRQLAGPPYEQYF. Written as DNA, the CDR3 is TGTGCCACCAGCAGACAACTAGCGGGACCCCCCTACGAGCAGTACTTC.

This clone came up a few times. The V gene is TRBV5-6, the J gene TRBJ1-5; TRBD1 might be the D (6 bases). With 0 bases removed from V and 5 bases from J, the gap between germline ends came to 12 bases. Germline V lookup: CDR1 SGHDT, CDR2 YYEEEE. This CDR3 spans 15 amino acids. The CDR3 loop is CASSLGTAIHQPQHF. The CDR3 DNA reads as TGTGCCAGCAGCTTGGGGACAGCGATCCATCAGCCCCAGCATTTT.

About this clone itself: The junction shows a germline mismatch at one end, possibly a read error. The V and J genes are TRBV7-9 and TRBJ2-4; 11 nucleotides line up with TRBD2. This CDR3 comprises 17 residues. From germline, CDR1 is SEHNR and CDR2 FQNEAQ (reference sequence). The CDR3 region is CSSIGLAGVEAKNIQYF. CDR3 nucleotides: TGTTCCAGCATTGGACTAGCGGGCGTTGAAGCCAAAAACATTCAGTACTTC.

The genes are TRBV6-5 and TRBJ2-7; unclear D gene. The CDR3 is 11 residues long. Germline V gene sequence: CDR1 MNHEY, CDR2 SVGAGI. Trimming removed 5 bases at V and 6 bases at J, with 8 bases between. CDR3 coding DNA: TGTGCCAGCAGTGGTCCAGGCGAGCAGTACTTC. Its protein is CASSGPGEQYF.

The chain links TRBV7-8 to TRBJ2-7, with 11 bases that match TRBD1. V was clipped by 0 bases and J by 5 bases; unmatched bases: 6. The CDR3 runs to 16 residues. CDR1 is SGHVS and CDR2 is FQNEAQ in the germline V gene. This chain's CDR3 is CASSLAGGQGVHEQYF. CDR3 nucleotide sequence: TGTGCCAGCAGCTTAGCAGGGGGACAGGGGGTTCACGAGCAGTACTTC.

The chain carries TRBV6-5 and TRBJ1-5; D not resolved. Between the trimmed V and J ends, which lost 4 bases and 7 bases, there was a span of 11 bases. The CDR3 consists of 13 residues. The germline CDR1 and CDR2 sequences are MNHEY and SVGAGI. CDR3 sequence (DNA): TGTGCCAGCAGTTTCACAAGAGGCCAGCCCCAGCATTTT. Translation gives CASSFTRGQPQHF.

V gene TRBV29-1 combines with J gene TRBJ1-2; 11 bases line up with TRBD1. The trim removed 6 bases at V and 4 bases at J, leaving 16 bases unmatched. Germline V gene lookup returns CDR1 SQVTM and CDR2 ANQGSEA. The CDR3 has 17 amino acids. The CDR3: CSVDWTPGDRGSYGYTF. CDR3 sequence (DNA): TGCAGCGTCGACTGGACGCCGGGGGACAGGGGGTCCTATGGCTACACCTTC.

CDR3 sequence reads: CASSLSPQGVTSYNEQFF. The CDR3, as DNA: TGTGCCAGCAGCTTAAGCCCCCAAGGGGTCACCTCCTACAATGAGCAGTTCTTC. This sequence joins TRBV7-3 and TRBJ2-1; tentative D call: TRBD1 (5 bases). V was clipped by 1 base and J by 0 bases, with 16 bases between them. The germline gives CDR1 SGHTA, CDR2 FQGTGA. The CDR3 is 18 residues long. The full variable domain, with the rest looked up from reference TRBV7-3 and TRBJ2-1, is GAGVSQTPSNKVTEKGKYVELRCDPISGHTALYWYRQSLGQGPEFLIYFQGTGAADDSGLPNDRFFAVRPEGSVSTLKIQRTERGDSAVYLCASSLSPQGVTSYNEQFFGPGTRLTVL.

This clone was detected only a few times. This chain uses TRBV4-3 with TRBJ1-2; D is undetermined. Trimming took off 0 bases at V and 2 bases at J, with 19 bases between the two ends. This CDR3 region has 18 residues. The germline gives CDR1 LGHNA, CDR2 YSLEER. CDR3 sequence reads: CASSQDTVAAPRNYGYTF. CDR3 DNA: TGCGCCAGCAGCCAAGATACCGTGGCAGCCCCTAGAAACTATGGCTACACCTTC.

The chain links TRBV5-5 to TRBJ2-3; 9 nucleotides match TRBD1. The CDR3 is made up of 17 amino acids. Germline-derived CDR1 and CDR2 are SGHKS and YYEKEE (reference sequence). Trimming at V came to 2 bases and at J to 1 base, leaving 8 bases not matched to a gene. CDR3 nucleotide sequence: TGTGCCAGCAGCTTAGCCCCGGGACAGGGACGCACAGATACGCAGTATTTT. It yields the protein CASSLAPGQGRTDTQYF. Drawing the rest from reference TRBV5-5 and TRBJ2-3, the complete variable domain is DAGVTQSPTHLIKTRGQQVTLRCSPISGHKSVSWYQQVLGQGPQFIFQYYEKEERGRGNFPDRFSARQFPNYSSELNVNALLLGDSALYLCASSLAPGQGRTDTQYFGPGTRLTVL.

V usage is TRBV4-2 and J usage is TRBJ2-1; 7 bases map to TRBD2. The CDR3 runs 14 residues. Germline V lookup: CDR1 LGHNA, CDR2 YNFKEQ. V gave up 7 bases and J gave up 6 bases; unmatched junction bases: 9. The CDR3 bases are TGTGCCAGCAACCACGGGGGGTTCGGCAATGAGCAGTTCTTC. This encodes CASNHGGFGNEQFF.

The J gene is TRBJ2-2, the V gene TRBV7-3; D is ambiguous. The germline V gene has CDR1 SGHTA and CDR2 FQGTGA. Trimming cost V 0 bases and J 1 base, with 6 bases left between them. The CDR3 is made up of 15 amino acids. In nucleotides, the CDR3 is TGTGCCAGCAGCTTAACCCGACTGAACACCGGGGAGCTGTTTTTT. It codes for CASSLTRLNTGELFF.

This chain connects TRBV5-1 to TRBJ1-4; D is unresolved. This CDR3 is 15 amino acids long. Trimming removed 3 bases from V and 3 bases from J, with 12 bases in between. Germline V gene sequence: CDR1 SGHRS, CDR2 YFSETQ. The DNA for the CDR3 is TGCGCCAGCAGCTCGACTTCGGCGGCTAATGAAAAACTGTTTTTT. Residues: CASSSTSAANEKLFF.

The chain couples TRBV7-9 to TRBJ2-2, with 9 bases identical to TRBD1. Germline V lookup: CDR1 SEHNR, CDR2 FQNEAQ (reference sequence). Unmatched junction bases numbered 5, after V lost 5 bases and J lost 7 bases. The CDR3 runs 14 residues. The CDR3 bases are TGTGCCAGCAGCCCTAGGACAGGGGTCGGGGAGCTGTTTTTT. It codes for CASSPRTGVGELFF.

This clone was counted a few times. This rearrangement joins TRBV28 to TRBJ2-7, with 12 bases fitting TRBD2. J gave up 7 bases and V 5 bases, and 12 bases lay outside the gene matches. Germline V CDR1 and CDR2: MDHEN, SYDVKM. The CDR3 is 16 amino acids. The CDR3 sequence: CASSPQHSSGRGEQYF. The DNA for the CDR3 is TGTGCCAGCAGTCCACAACACTCTAGCGGGAGGGGTGAGCAGTACTTC.

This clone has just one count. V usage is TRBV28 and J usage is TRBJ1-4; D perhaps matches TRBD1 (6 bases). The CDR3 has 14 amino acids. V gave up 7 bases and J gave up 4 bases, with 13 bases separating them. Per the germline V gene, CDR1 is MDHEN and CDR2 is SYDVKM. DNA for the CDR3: TGTGCCAGCAAAGGAGGACAGAGTAATGAAAAACTGTTTTTT. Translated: CASKGGQSNEKLFF. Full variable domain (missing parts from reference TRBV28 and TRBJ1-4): DVKVTQSSRYLVKRTGEKVFLECVQDMDHENMFWYRQDPGLGLRLIYFSYDVKMKEKGDIPEGYSVSREKKERFSLILESASTNQTSMYLCASKGGQSNEKLFFGSGTQLSVL.

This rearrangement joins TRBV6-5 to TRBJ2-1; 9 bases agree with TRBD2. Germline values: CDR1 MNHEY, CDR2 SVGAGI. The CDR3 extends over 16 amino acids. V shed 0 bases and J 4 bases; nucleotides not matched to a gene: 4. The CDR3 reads CASSYSTSGSYNEQFF. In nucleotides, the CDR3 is TGTGCCAGCAGTTACTCGACTAGCGGTAGTTACAATGAGCAGTTCTTC.

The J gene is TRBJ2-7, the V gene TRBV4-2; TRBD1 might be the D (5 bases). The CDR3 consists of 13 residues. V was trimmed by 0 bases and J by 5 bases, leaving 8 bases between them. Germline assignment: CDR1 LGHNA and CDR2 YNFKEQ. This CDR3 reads CASSQDIGDEQYF. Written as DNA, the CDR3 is TGTGCCAGCAGCCAAGATATAGGGGACGAGCAGTACTTC.

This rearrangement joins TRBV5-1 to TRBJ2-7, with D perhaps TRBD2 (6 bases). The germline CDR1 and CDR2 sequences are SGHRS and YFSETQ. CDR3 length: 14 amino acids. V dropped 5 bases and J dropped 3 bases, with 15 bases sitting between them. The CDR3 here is CASRGPGELYEQYF. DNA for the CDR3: TGCGCCAGCAGAGGGCCGGGGGAACTCTACGAGCAGTACTTC.

CDR3 in amino acids: CASSAPSGTGVSLWSGNEQFF. CDR3 nucleotides: TGTGCCAGCAGTGCACCGTCGGGGACAGGGGTTAGTTTGTGGTCAGGCAATGAGCAGTTCTTC. The chain has TRBV27 and TRBJ2-1, with 10 bases identical to TRBD1. Germline CDR1 and CDR2: MNHEY and SMNVEV (reference sequence). Trimming cost V 5 bases and J 6 bases; bases outside gene matches: 25. The CDR3 has 21 amino acids.

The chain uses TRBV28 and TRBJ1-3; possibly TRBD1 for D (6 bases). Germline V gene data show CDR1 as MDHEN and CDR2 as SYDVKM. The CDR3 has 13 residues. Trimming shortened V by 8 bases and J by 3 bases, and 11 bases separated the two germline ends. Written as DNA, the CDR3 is TGTGCCAGCTCCCAGGGGCTTGGAAACACCATATATTTT. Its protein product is CASSQGLGNTIYF.

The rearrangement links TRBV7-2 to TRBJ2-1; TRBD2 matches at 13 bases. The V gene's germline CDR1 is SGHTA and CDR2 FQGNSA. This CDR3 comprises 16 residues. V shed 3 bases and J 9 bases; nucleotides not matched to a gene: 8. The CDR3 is CASSFGLAGAMGEQFF. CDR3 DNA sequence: TGTGCCAGCAGCTTTGGACTAGCGGGAGCGATGGGTGAGCAGTTCTTC.

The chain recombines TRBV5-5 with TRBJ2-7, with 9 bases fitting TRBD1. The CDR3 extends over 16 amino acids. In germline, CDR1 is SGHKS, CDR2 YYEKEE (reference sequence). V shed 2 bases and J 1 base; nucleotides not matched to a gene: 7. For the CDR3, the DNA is TGTGCCAGCAGCTTAGCCTCGGGGACAGGGTCCTACGAGCAGTACTTC. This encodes CASSLASGTGSYEQYF. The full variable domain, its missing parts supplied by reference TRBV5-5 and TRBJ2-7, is DAGVTQSPTHLIKTRGQQVTLRCSPISGHKSVSWYQQVLGQGPQFIFQYYEKEERGRGNFPDRFSARQFPNYSSELNVNALLLGDSALYLCASSLASGTGSYEQYFGPGTRLTVT.

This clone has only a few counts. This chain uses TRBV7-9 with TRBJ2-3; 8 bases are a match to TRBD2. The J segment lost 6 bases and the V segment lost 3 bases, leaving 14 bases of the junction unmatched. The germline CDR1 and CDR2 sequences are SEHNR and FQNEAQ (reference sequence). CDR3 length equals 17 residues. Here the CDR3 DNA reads TGTGCCAGCAGCTTCGCGACTAGCGACCCAATCCCCGATACGCAGTATTTT. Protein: CASSFATSDPIPDTQYF.

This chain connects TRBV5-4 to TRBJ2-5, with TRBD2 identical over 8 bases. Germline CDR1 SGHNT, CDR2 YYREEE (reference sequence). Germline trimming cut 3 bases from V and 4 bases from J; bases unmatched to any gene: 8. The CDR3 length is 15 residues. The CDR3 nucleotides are TGTGCCAGCAGCTCCCAGCGGGGGCCGGGAGAGACCCAGTACTTC. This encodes CASSSQRGPGETQYF.